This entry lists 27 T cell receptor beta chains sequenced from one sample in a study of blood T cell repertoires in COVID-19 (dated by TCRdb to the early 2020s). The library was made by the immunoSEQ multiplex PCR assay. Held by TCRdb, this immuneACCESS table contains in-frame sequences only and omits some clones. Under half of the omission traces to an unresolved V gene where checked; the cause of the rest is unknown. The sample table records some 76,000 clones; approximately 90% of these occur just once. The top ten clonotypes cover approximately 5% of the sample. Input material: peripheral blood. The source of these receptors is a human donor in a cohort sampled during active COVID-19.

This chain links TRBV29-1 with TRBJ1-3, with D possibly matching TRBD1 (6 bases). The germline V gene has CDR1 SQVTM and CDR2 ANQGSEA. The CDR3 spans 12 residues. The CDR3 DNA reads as TGCACCCTGGGGGGGCATGGAAACACCATATATTTT. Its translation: CTLGGHGNTIYF.

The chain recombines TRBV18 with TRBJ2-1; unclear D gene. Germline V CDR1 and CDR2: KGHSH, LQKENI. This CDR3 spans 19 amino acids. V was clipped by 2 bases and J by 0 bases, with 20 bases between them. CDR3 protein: CASSPLSKNSRSSYNEQFF. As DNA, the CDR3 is TGTGCCAGCTCACCATTGTCGAAGAACAGCCGTTCCTCCTACAATGAGCAGTTCTTC.

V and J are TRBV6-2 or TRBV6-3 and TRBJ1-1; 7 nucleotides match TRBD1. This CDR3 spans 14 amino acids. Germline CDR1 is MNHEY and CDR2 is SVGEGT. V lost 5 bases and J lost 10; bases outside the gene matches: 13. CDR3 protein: CASSRPGQLRGAFF. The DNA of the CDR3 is TGTGCCAGCAGTAGACCGGGACAGCTACGGGGAGCTTTCTTT.

CDR3 loop: CASSSGQDWKVYEQYF. Here the CDR3 DNA reads TGTGCCAGCAGCTCCGGACAGGACTGGAAAGTCTACGAGCAGTACTTC. J is TRBJ2-7 and V is TRBV11-2, with 7 nucleotides matching TRBD1. Per germline, CDR1 SGHAT and CDR2 FQNNGV. The CDR3 is made up of 16 amino acids. J was trimmed by 3 bases and V by 4 bases; bases with no gene match: 12.

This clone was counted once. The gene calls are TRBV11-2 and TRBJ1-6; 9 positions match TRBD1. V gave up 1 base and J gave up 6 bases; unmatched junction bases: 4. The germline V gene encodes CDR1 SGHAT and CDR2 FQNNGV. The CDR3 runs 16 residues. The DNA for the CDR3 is TGTGCCAGCAGCTTAGGTTTGGACAGGGGTAATTCACCCCTCCACTTT. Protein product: CASSLGLDRGNSPLHF.

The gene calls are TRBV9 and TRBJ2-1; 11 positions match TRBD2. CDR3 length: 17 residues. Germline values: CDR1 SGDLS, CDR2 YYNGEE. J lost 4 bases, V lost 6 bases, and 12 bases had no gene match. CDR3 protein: CASTPSASGGRYNEQFF. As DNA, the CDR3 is TGTGCCAGCACCCCGTCGGCTAGCGGGGGGCGGTACAATGAGCAGTTCTTC.

The chain's CDR3 is CASRRGTVEAFF. CDR3 DNA: TGTGCCAGCAGACGCGGGACAGTTGAAGCTTTCTTT. V and J are TRBV6-5 and TRBJ1-1; 7 nucleotides align to TRBD1. CDR1 is MNHEY, CDR2 SVGAGI, per germline. This CDR3 contains 12 residues. V gave up 6 bases and J gave up 7 bases; unmatched junction bases: 5.

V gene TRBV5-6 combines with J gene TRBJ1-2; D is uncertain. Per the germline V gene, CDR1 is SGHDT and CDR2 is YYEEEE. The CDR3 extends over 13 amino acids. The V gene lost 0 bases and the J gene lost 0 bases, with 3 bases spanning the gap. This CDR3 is CASSLAANYGYTF. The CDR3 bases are TGTGCCAGCAGCTTGGCAGCTAACTATGGCTACACCTTC.

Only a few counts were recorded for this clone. The CDR3 loop is CAWSVAQEKLFF. Written as DNA, the CDR3 is TGTGCCTGGAGTGTAGCCCAAGAAAAACTGTTTTTT. V gene TRBV30 combines with J gene TRBJ1-4; D not resolved. CDR1 is GTSNPN, CDR2 SVGIG, per germline (reference sequence). This CDR3 region has 12 residues. V shed 0 bases and J shed 8 bases, with 7 bases lying between them.

The CDR3 loop is CASSLGGGLGEKLFF. CDR3 DNA sequence: TGCGCCAGCAGCTTGGGTGGAGGGCTGGGGGAAAAACTGTTTTTT. The V call is TRBV5-1, the J call TRBJ1-4, with unresolved D. Trimming took off 0 bases at V and 8 bases at J, with 14 bases between the two ends. Germline CDR1 reads SGHRS; CDR2 reads YFSETQ. This CDR3 comprises 15 residues.

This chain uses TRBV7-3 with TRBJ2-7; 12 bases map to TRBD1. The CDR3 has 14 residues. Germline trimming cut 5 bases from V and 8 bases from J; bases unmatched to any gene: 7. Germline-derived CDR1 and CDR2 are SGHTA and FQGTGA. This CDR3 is CASSRLGQGAKQYF. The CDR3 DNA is TGTGCCAGCAGCCGATTGGGACAGGGGGCCAAGCAGTACTTC.

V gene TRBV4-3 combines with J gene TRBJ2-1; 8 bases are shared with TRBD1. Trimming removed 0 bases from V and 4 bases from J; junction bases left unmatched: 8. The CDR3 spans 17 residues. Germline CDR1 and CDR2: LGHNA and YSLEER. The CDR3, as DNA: TGCGCCAGCAGCCAAGATTTGTGGCAGGGGGCTTACAATGAGCAGTTCTTC. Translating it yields CASSQDLWQGAYNEQFF.

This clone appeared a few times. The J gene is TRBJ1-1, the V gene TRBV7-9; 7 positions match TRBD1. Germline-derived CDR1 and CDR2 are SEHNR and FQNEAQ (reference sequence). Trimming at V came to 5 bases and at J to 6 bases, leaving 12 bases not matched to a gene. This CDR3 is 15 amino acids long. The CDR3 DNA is TGTGCCAGCAGCACCTTTAATGGGCAGGGGGCTGAAGCTTTCTTT. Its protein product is CASSTFNGQGAEAFF. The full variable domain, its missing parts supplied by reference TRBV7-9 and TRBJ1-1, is DTGVSQNPRHKITKRGQNVTFRCDPISEHNRLYWYRQTLGQGPEFLTYFQNEAQLEKSRLLSDRFSAERPKGSFSTLEIQRTEQGDSAMYLCASSTFNGQGAEAFFGQGTRLTVV.

CDR3 in DNA: TGTGCCAGCAGCTTATTTATACGGGGAAGTGATACGCAGTATTTT. Its translation is CASSLFIRGSDTQYF. The J gene is TRBJ2-3, the V gene TRBV7-9; D possibly corresponds to TRBD2 (5 bases). Per the germline V gene, CDR1 is SEHNR and CDR2 is FQNEAQ (reference sequence). This CDR3 spans 15 amino acids. V lost 2 bases and J lost 6, with 15 bases in between.

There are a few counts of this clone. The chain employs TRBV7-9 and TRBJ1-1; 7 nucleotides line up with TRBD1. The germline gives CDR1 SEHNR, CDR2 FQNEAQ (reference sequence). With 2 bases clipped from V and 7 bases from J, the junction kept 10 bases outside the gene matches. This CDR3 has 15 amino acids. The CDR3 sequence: CASSLRGQGASEAFF. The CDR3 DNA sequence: TGTGCCAGCAGCTTAAGGGGGCAAGGAGCAAGTGAAGCTTTCTTT.

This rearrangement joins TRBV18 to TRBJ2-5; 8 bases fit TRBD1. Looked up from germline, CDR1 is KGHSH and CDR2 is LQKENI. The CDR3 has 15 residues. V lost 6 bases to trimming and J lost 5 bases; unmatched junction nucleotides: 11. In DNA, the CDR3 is TGTGCCAGCTCTCCCGGACAGGGCGGAGGGGAGACCCAGTACTTC. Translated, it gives CASSPGQGGGETQYF.

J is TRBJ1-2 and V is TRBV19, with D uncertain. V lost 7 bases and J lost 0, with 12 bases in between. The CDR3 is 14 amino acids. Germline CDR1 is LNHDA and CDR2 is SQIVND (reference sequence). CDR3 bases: TGTGCCAGTACCCTGACACGGACTAACTATGGCTACACCTTC. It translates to CASTLTRTNYGYTF.

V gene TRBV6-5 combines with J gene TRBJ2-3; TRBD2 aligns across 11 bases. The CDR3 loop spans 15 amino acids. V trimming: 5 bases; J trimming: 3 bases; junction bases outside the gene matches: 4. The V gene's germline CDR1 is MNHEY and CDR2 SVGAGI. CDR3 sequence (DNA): TGTGCCAGCAGTAATAGCGGGGGGGCGACAGATACGCAGTATTTT. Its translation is CASSNSGGATDTQYF.

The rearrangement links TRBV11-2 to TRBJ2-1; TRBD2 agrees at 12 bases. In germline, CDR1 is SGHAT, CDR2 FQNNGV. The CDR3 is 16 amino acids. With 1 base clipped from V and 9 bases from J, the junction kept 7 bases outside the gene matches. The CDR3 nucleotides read TGTGCCAGCAGCTTAGGGACTAGCGGGGAGTGGGGTGAGCAGTTCTTC. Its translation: CASSLGTSGEWGEQFF.

In DNA, the CDR3 is TGTGCCAGCAGCAAGGTTCCCATAAACCAGCGAGGGGGACAGGGATCCTATGGCTACACCTTC. Encoded protein: CASSKVPINQRGGQGSYGYTF. This chain links TRBV21-1 with TRBJ1-2; the table's TRBD1 call for D was not verified on the DNA. TRBV21-1 is a pseudogene locus. This CDR3 region has 21 residues.

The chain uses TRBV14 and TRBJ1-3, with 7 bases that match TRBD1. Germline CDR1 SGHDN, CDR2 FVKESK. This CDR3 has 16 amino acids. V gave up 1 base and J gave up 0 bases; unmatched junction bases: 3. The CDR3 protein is CASSQVGGASGNTIYF. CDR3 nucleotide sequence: TGTGCCAGCAGCCAAGTAGGGGGCGCCTCTGGAAACACCATATATTTT.

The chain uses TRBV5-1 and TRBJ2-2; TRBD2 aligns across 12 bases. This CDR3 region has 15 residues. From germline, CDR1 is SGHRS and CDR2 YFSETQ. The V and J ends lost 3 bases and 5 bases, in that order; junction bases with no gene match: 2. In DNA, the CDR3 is TGCGCCAGCAGCTGGGGGACTAGCGGGACCGGGGAGCTGTTTTTT. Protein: CASSWGTSGTGELFF.

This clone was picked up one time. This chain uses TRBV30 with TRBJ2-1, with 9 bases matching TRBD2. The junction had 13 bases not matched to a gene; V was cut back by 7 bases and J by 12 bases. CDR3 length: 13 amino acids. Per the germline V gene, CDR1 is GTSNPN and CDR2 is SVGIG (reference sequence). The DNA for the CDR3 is TGTGCCTTAATAGCGGGGGCGCGCAGGGTGCAGTTCTTC. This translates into CALIAGARRVQFF.

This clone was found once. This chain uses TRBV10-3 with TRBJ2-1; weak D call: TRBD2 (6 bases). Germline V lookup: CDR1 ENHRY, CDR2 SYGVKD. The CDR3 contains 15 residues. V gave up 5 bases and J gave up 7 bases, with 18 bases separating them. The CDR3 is CAISPILSGGNEQFF. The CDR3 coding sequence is TGTGCCATCAGTCCTATTCTCTCCGGGGGTAATGAGCAGTTCTTC.

CDR3 loop: CASSYFRDSVDTQYF. The CDR3 nucleotides are TGTGCCAGCAGTTACTTTCGGGACAGCGTCGATACGCAGTATTTT. The rearrangement links TRBV6-6 to TRBJ2-3; 7 nucleotides line up with TRBD1. This CDR3 has 15 amino acids. The V and J ends lost 1 base and 6 bases, in that order; junction bases with no gene match: 7. The germline gives CDR1 MNHNY, CDR2 SVGAGI (reference sequence).

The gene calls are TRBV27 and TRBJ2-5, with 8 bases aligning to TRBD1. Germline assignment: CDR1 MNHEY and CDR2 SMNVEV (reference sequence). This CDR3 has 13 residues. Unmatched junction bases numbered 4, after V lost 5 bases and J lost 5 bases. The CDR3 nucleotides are TGTGCCAGCAGTGGACAGGGTGCCGAGACCCAGTACTTC. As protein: CASSGQGAETQYF.

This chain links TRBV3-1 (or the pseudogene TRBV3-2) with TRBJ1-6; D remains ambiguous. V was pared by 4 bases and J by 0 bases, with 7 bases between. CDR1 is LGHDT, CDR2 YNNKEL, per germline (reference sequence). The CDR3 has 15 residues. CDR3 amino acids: CASSPRSSYNSPLHF. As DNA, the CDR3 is TGTGCCAGCAGCCCTAGGAGCTCCTATAATTCACCCCTCCACTTT.